The present TCR beta chain was sequenced within a study of T cells in Graves' hyperthyroidism and ophthalmopathy. Amplified TCR beta CDR3 regions came from RNA transcripts. With the HTBI primer set, the TCR CDR3 went through a first round of RT-PCR. From the multiplex PCR reads, TCRdb called clonotypes with MiXCR, one entry per CDR3 protein. The sample contains some 510,000 distinct CDR3 sequences, roughly 46% of which appear only once. V was cut by 5 bases and J by 2 bases, with 13 bases left in between. This CDR3 is built from 15 residues. Germline CDR1 and CDR2: DFQATT and SNEGSKA (reference sequence). The sample holds many counts of this clonotype. Its antigen is as yet unknown. Regarding the study as a whole: The model's output predicted ophthalmopathy at a median of about 6.5 months prior to onset.

Sequencing was performed on peripheral blood or thyroid tissue (not recorded which). This chain uses TRBV20-1 with TRBJ2-6; D is ambiguous. The origin of this receptor is a woman under 30 with Graves' hyperthyroidism. The CDR3 DNA follows: TGCAGTGCTGGTCCGGCGGTCCCTGGGGCCAACGTCCTGACTTTC. Amino acid sequence: CSAGPAVPGANVLTF.